The clone carrying this T cell receptor beta chain was seen repeatedly, ten times or more. Antigen unknown. The CDR3 sequence is 12 residues long. The V end was cut by 8 bases, the J end by 3 bases, with 11 bases between. The germline V gene has CDR1 MNHNY and CDR2 SVGAGI (reference sequence). PCR amplification relied on 60 Vbeta primers (plus 13 Jbeta primers). TCRdb keeps only in-frame clones here, not all; method: immunoSEQ multiplex PCR. The sample lists 80,000 to 100,000 clones; about two thirds were seen once. This sample stems from a study of cytomegalovirus exposure and HLA in healthy donors. Looking at the study overall: As released early, the data held 75 million to 90 million unique TCRs from HLA-typed donors. Findings and limits, study-wide: The authors later found TCR association rates varying by HLA locus, with DRB1 most and HLA-C fewest.

V and J are TRBV6-6 and TRBJ2-7; D perhaps matches TRBD2 (5 bases). Sequencing input: PBMCs. This TCR came from a man in his fifties or sixties in good health and CMV-seronegative. This CDR3 reads CASGPGSYEQYF. The CDR3 nucleotides are TGTGCCAGCGGGCCTGGGAGCTACGAGCAGTACTTC.